These 21 T cell receptor beta chains were sequenced from one sample in a study of blood T cell repertoires in COVID-19. The protocol was immunoSEQ multiplex PCR, while the TCRdb copy is restricted to in-frame clones and leaves out a portion. Here the sample spans about 210,000 clones, 85% to 90% being singletons. Sequencing was performed on PBMCs or T cells enriched from blood (not recorded which). Every receptor here comes from a woman aged 40 to 50 in a cohort exposed to, infected with or recovered from COVID-19 (not recorded which).

The chain carries TRBV10-3 and TRBJ2-1, with TRBD2 matching 10 bases. CDR1 is ENHRY, CDR2 SYGVKD, per germline. The V segment lost 2 bases and the J segment 9 bases; nucleotides outside the gene matches: 10. The CDR3 length is 16 residues. This CDR3 reads CAISEGLAVKGGEQFF. CDR3 DNA sequence: TGTGCCATCAGTGAGGGACTAGCGGTAAAAGGGGGTGAGCAGTTCTTC.

The chain links TRBV21-1 to TRBJ1-5; the table assigns TRBD1, which was not confirmed against the DNA. TRBV21-1 is tagged as a pseudogene. The CDR3 is 18 residues long. CDR3 nucleotide sequence: TGTGCCAGCAGCCCCCGAGACAGGGGTGGGGTGGGCGGTCAGCCCCAGCATTTT. It translates to CASSPRDRGGVGGQPQHF.

The gene calls are TRBV13 and TRBJ1-1; 12 bases map to TRBD1. V dropped 4 bases and J dropped 5; count of bases not matched to a gene: 11. This CDR3 has 17 amino acids. The V gene's germline CDR1 is PRHDT and CDR2 FYEKMQ (reference sequence). DNA for the CDR3: TGTGCCAGCAGCTCGACGGGACAGGGGGCGAGAGGGACTGAAGCTTTCTTT. It codes for CASSSTGQGARGTEAFF. Using reference TRBV13 and TRBJ1-1 for the parts outside the CDR3, the full variable domain is AAGVIQSPRHLIKEKRETATLKCYPIPRHDTVYWYQQGPGQDPQFLISFYEKMQSDKGSIPDRFSAQQFSDYHSELNMSSLELGDSALYFCASSSTGQGARGTEAFFGQGTRLTVV.

The chain employs TRBV24-1 and TRBJ2-7, with D possibly TRBD1 on 6 matching bases. Trimming shortened V by 0 bases and J by 1 base, and 9 bases separated the two germline ends. There are 15 residues in the CDR3. CDR1 is KGHDR, CDR2 SFDVKD, per germline. The CDR3 reads CATSDLRQGSYEQYF. CDR3 coding DNA: TGTGCCACCAGTGATTTGAGGCAGGGGTCCTACGAGCAGTACTTC.

The rearrangement links TRBV4-1 to TRBJ2-3; 13 bases agree with TRBD2. Germline values: CDR1 MGHRA, CDR2 YSYEKL. This CDR3 region has 17 residues. Trimming removed 5 bases from V and 3 bases from J; junction bases left unmatched: 8. DNA for the CDR3: TGCGCCAGCAGCTCCCTGACTAGCGGGGGGCAGACAGATACGCAGTATTTT. Its protein is CASSSLTSGGQTDTQYF.

The chain joins TRBV5-1 to TRBJ1-2, with 7 bases aligning to TRBD1. This CDR3 region has 12 residues. CDR1 and CDR2 from the germline V gene are SGHRS and YFSETQ. The V gene end was trimmed by 2 bases and the J gene end by 8 bases; junction bases not matched to a gene: 3. CDR3 protein: CASSFGTDGYTF. The CDR3 DNA reads as TGCGCCAGCAGCTTTGGGACAGACGGCTACACCTTC.

V gene TRBV5-6 combines with J gene TRBJ1-2; TRBD1 might be the D (5 bases). V was shortened by 0 bases and J by 7 bases, with 13 bases between the two germline ends. In germline, CDR1 is SGHDT, CDR2 YYEEEE. The CDR3 extends over 14 amino acids. CDR3 loop: CASSLGRGLGGYTF. The CDR3 coding sequence is TGTGCCAGCAGCTTGGGTAGGGGATTAGGTGGCTACACCTTC.

This clone was detected many times. This chain joins TRBV4-1 and TRBJ1-2; D is perhaps TRBD1 (5 bases). The CDR3 loop spans 15 amino acids. Germline lookup yields CDR1 MGHRA and CDR2 YSYEKL. Deletions cut 0 bases from V and 5 bases from J, with 13 bases between. DNA of the CDR3: TGCGCCAGCAGCCAAGATCTCAGGGAAGGGTATGGCTACACCTTC. Its translation is CASSQDLREGYGYTF.

This clone was observed at least ten times. The chain couples TRBV19 to TRBJ1-6; 7 bases match TRBD1. V trimming: 7 bases; J trimming: 7 bases; junction bases outside the gene matches: 7. From germline, CDR1 is LNHDA and CDR2 SQIVND (reference sequence). This CDR3 spans 14 amino acids. CDR3 DNA: TGTGCCAGTAATTCCAGGGGGGCCAATTCACCCCTCCACTTT. Translating gives CASNSRGANSPLHF.

The chain couples TRBV4-3 to TRBJ1-5; possible D gene TRBD1, 6 bases. The CDR3 is 14 residues long. Germline V gives CDR1 LGHNA, CDR2 YSLEER. Deletions cut 1 base from V and 7 bases from J, with 11 bases between. In nucleotides, the CDR3 is TGCGCCAGCAGCCAAGGGGTGGACAGCCAGCCCCAGCATTTT. Encoded protein: CASSQGVDSQPQHF.

The chain employs TRBV5-4 and TRBJ1-2; D is unclear. V was trimmed by 7 bases and J by 4 bases, leaving 17 bases between them. This CDR3 is built from 14 residues. Germline CDR1 SGHNT, CDR2 YYREEE (reference sequence). CDR3: CASAMGGDAYGYTF. The CDR3 coding sequence is TGTGCCAGCGCAATGGGAGGCGATGCCTATGGCTACACCTTC. The variable domain in full, completed from reference TRBV5-4 and TRBJ1-2, reads ETGVTQSPTHLIKTRGQQVTLRCSSQSGHNTVSWYQQALGQGPQFIFQYYREEENGRGNFPPRFSGLQFPNYSSELNVNALELDDSALYLCASAMGGDAYGYTFGSGTRLTVV.

The chain carries TRBV9 and TRBJ2-7; the match to TRBD2 covers 9 bases. CDR1 SGDLS and CDR2 YYNGEE come from the germline V gene. With 6 bases clipped from V and 4 bases from J, the junction kept 11 bases outside the gene matches. CDR3 length equals 15 residues. In nucleotides, the CDR3 is TGTGCCAGCACCCGGGCGAGCGGGGGGATTTACGAGCAGTACTTC. This gives the protein CASTRASGGIYEQYF.

The chain links TRBV7-9 to TRBJ2-5; TRBD1 agrees at 7 bases. The CDR3 runs 16 residues. Trimming took 1 base from V and 3 from J; bases not matched to a gene: 8. Germline CDR1 reads SEHNR; CDR2 reads FQNEAQ (reference sequence). CDR3 in amino acids: CASSLGTQGPKETQYF. The CDR3 DNA sequence: TGTGCCAGCAGCTTAGGGACACAGGGGCCAAAAGAGACCCAGTACTTC.

The V call is TRBV5-1, the J call TRBJ2-2; the match to TRBD2 covers 7 bases. The V gene end was trimmed by 4 bases and the J gene end by 3 bases; junction bases not matched to a gene: 6. CDR3 size: 15 residues. Germline CDR1 is SGHRS and CDR2 is YFSETQ. This chain's CDR3 is CASSVGAGHTGELFF. CDR3 DNA: TGCGCCAGCAGCGTCGGAGCGGGGCACACCGGGGAGCTGTTTTTT.

As regards this clone: The identical CDR3 is also encoded by other nucleotide sequences in the sample. V and J are TRBV9 and TRBJ2-3; TRBD2 matches 8 bases. Per germline, CDR1 SGDLS and CDR2 YYNGEE. The junction had 6 bases not matched to a gene; V was cut back by 0 bases and J by 3 bases. The CDR3 has 16 amino acids. The CDR3 loop is CASSVVGGRSTDTQYF. For the CDR3, the DNA is TGTGCCAGCAGCGTAGTGGGCGGGAGGTCGACAGATACGCAGTATTTT.

The chain recombines TRBV10-3 with TRBJ2-7; 10 bases map to TRBD1. CDR1 ENHRY and CDR2 SYGVKD come from the germline V gene. After removal of 3 bases from V and 6 bases from J, the junction contained 8 bases not matched to a gene. This CDR3 comprises 15 residues. The CDR3 DNA sequence: TGTGCCATCAGTGACTCAGGGGACAGGGGCTTCGAGCAGTACTTC. It is translated as CAISDSGDRGFEQYF.

CDR3 DNA: TGTGCCAGCTCACCTCTAGGGACAGGGGAGTATGGCTACACCTTC. Its protein is CASSPLGTGEYGYTF. The genes are TRBV18 and TRBJ1-2; the match to TRBD1 covers 10 bases. After removal of 3 bases from V and 5 bases from J, the junction contained 6 bases not matched to a gene. Germline V CDR1 and CDR2: KGHSH, LQKENI. This CDR3 has 15 residues. The entire variable domain, with the rest obtained from reference TRBV18 and TRBJ1-2, is as follows: NAGVMQNPRHLVRRRGQEARLRCSPMKGHSHVYWYRQLPEEGLKFMVYLQKENIIDESGMPKERFSAEFPKEGPSILRIQQVVRGDSAAYFCASSPLGTGEYGYTFGSGTRLTVV.

The chain carries TRBV30 and TRBJ1-5; D uncertain. In germline, CDR1 is GTSNPN, CDR2 SVGIG (reference sequence). V was trimmed by 1 base and J by 6 bases, leaving 10 bases between them. This CDR3 has 13 amino acids. CDR3 amino acids: CAWSAGVGQPQHF. CDR3 DNA: TGTGCCTGGAGTGCCGGGGTCGGTCAGCCCCAGCATTTT.

The chain carries TRBV13 and TRBJ2-2, with 8 positions matching TRBD2. Germline loops: CDR1 PRHDT, CDR2 FYEKMQ (reference sequence). The CDR3 is made up of 15 amino acids. V lost 8 bases and J lost 7; bases outside the gene matches: 12. The CDR3 region is CASRGGGFERGELFF. The CDR3 bases are TGTGCCAGCCGCGGCGGGGGGTTTGAGCGCGGGGAGCTGTTTTTT.

The rearrangement uses TRBV7-9 and TRBJ2-1; 8 nucleotides align to TRBD1. Trimming cost V 0 bases and J 4 bases; bases outside gene matches: 5. Germline values: CDR1 SEHNR, CDR2 FQNEAQ (reference sequence). This CDR3 contains 16 residues. The CDR3 spells CASSLAGTGAYNEQFF. The CDR3 nucleotides are TGTGCCAGCAGCTTAGCGGGGACAGGAGCATACAATGAGCAGTTCTTC.

The V and J genes are TRBV11-2 and TRBJ1-4, with 8 bases that match TRBD1. The germline V gene encodes CDR1 SGHAT and CDR2 FQNNGV. V lost 2 bases and J lost 5; bases outside the gene matches: 10. CDR3 length: 17 residues. The CDR3 bases are TGTGCCAGCAGCTTAATGGCAGGGGGCTTTAGGAATGAAAAACTGTTTTTT. This sequence encodes CASSLMAGGFRNEKLFF.